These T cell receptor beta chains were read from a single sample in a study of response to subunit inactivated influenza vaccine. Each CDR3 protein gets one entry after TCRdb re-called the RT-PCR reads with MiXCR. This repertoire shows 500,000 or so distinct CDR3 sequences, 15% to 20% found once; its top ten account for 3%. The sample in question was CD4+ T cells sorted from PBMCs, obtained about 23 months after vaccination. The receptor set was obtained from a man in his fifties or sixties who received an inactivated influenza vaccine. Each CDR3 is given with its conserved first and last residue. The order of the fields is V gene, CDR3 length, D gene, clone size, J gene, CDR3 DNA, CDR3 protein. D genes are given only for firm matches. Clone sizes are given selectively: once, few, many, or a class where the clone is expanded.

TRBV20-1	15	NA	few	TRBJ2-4	TGCAGTGCTAGAGAAATGGGGGGAACCGAAAACATTCAGTACTTC	CSAREMGGTENIQYF
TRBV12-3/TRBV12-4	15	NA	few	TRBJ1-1	TGTGCCAGCAACCTAGTAGGACAACCGCGCACTGAAGCTTTCTTT	CASNLVGQPRTEAFF
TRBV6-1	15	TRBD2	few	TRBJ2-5	TGTGCCAGCAGAACAGGACTAGCGGCCTCCACGACCCAGTACTTC	CASRTGLAASTTQYF
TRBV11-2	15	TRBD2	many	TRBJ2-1	TGTGCCAGCAGCCTGGGGTTAGCGGGAGCCAATGAGCAGTTCTTC	CASSLGLAGANEQFF
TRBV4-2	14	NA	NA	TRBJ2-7	TGTGCCAGCAGCCAAGTGGGGGGCGTCTACGAGCAGTACTTC	CASSQVGGVYEQYF
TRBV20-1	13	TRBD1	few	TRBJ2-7	TGCAGTGCTAGCTGGACAGGGGGGTTGGGGCAGTACTTC	CSASWTGGLGQYF
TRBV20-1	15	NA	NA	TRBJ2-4	TGCAGTGCTAAACCCAAGAGAAAGGAGGGACAGAGAATGTACTTC	CSAKPKRKEGQRMYF
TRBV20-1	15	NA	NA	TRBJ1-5	TGCAGTGCTAGTCCTGGGGAGTTAAGCAATCAGCCCCAGCATTTT	CSASPGELSNQPQHF
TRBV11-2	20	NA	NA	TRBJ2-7	TGTGCCAGCAGCTTAGATATCAAAAAGAGTGGCACCCCCTACTCCTACGAGCAGTACTTC	CASSLDIKKSGTPYSYEQYF
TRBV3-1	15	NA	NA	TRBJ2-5	TGTGCCAGCAGCCCCGATGGGACTTCCGTGGAGACCCAGTACTTC	CASSPDGTSVETQYF
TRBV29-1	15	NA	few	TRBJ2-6	TGCAGCGTGGGGGACACAAGCTCTGGGGCCAACGTCCTGACTTTC	CSVGDTSSGANVLTF
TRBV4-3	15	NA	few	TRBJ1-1	TGCGCCAGCAGCCAAGATTACGGGGGGCGAACTGAAGCTTTCTTT	CASSQDYGGRTEAFF
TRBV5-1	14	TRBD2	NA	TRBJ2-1	TGCGCCAGCAGAGTCGGGACTAGGAGTAATGAGCAGTTCTTC	CASRVGTRSNEQFF
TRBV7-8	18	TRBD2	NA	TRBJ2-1	TGTGCCAGCAGTTTCCGGATCCAAGGCCTAGCGGAGTACAATGAGCAGTTCTTC	CASSFRIQGLAEYNEQFF
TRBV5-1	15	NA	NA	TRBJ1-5	TGCGCCAGCAGCGCCGGACCCGGCGGCAATCAGCCCCAGCATTTT	CASSAGPGGNQPQHF
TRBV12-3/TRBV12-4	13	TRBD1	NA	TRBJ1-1	TGTGCCAGCACCCGACAGGGATTCACTGAAGCTTTCTTT	CASTRQGFTEAFF
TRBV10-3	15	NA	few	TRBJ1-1	TGTGCCATCAGTGAGTCCGGGTCGGGGAACACTGAAGCTTTCTTT	CAISESGSGNTEAFF
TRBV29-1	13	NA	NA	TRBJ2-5	TGCAGCGTGGGAACGACGGGGCAAGAGACCCAGTACTTC	CSVGTTGQETQYF
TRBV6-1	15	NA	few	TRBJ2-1	TGTGCCAGCAGTCAAAAGGGGATAACCTACAATGAGCAGTTCTTC	CASSQKGITYNEQFF
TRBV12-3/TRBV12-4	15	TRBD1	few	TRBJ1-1	TGTGCCAGCAGTCGTCCGGGGACAGAGAACACTGAAGCTTTCTTT	CASSRPGTENTEAFF
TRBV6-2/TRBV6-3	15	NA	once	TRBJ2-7	TGTGCCAGCAGTAATCCCAGGCGTCTGTCCTACGAGCAGTACTTC	CASSNPRRLSYEQYF
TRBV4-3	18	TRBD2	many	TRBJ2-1	TGCGCCAGCAGCCAAGGGCCCCCGACTAGCGGGAGAAAAGATGAGCAGTTCTTC	CASSQGPPTSGRKDEQFF
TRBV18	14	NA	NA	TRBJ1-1	TGTGCCAGCTCACCCCAGGGACCGAACACTGAAGCTTTCTTT	CASSPQGPNTEAFF
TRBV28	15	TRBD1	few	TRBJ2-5	TGTGCCAGCTTCACTCCGGGACAGGGAAAAGAGACCCAGTACTTC	CASFTPGQGKETQYF
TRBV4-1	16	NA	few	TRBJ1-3	TGCGCCAGCAGCCAAGTCGTATACAACTCTGGAAACACCATATATTTT	CASSQVVYNSGNTIYF
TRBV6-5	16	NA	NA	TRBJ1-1	TGTGCCAGCAGTTGGACAGCGGATGGGATGAACACTGAAGCTTTCTTT	CASSWTADGMNTEAFF
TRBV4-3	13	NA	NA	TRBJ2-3	TGCGCCAGCAGCCGCGCCGGTGAAGATACGCAGTATTTT	CASSRAGEDTQYF
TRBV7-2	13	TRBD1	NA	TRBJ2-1	TGTGCCAGCAGACAAACAGGGGTGGGTGAGCAGTTCTTC	CASRQTGVGEQFF
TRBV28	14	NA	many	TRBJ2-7	TGTGCCAGCAGGCTGACAGGTCGGGCCTACGAGCAGTACTTC	CASRLTGRAYEQYF
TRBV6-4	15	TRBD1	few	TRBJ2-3	TGTGCCAGCAGTGACCGGACAGGGAGGACAGATACGCAGTATTTT	CASSDRTGRTDTQYF
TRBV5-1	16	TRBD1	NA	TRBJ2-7	TGCGCCAGCAGCTCCCTGGGGGCAGGGGGCAGTTACGAGCAGTACTTC	CASSSLGAGGSYEQYF
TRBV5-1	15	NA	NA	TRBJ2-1	TGCGCCAGCAGCCAGACGGTCGGTTCCAGGAATGAGCAGTTCTTC	CASSQTVGSRNEQFF
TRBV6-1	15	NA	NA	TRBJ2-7	TGTGCCAGCAGTGCAGGACAGTCTAGCTCCTACGAGCAGTACTTC	CASSAGQSSSYEQYF
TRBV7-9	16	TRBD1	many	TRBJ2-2	TGTGCCAGCAGCTTGGCCGGGACAGGGGACACCGGGGAGCTGTTTTTT	CASSLAGTGDTGELFF
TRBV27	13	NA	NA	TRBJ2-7	TGTGCCAGCAGTTTATCTACTAGTAGCGAGCAGTACTTC	CASSLSTSSEQYF
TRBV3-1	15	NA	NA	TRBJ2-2	TGTGCCAGCAGCCAAGCATTAATAACTACCGGGGAGCTGTTTTTT	CASSQALITTGELFF